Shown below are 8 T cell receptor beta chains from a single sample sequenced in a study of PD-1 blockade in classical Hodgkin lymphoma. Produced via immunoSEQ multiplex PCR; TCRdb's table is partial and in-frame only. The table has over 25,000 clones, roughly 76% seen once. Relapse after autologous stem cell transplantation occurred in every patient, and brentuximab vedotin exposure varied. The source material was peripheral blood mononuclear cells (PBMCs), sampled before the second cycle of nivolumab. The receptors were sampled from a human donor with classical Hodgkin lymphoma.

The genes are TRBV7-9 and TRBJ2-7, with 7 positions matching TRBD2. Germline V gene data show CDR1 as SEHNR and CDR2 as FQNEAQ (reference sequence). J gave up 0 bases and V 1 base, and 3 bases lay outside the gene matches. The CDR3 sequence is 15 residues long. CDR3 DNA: TGTGCCAGCAGCTTAGGGGAGGGGTTCTCCTACGAGCAGTACGTC. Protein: CASSLGEGFSYEQYV.

The CDR3 loop reads CASTPDGHNEKLFF. The CDR3 nucleotides read TGTGCCAGCACCCCGGACGGTCATAATGAAAAACTGTTTTTT. The chain carries TRBV5-5 and TRBJ1-4; D is unresolved. The CDR3 loop spans 14 amino acids. Trimming stripped 6 bases from V and 4 bases from J, with 13 bases between. Germline CDR1 SGHKS, CDR2 YYEKEE (reference sequence).

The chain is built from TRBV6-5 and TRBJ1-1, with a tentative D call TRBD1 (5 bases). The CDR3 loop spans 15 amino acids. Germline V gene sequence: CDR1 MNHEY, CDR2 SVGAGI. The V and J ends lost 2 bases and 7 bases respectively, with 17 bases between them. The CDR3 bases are TGTGCCAGCAGTTACAGTGGGGTGAGGGGTGATGAAGCTTTCTTT. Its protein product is CASSYSGVRGDEAFF.

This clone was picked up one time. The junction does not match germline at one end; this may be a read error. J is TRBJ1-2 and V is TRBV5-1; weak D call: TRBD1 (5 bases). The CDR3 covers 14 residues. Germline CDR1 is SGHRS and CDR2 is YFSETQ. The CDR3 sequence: CASSLDAGNSGYTF. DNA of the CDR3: TGCGCCAGCAGCTTGGATGCAGGGAACTCTGGCTACACCTTC.

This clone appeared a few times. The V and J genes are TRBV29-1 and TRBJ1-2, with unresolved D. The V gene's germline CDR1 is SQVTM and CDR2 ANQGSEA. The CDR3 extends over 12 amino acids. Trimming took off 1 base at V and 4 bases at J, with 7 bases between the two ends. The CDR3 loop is CSVEGGGYGYTF. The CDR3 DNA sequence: TGCAGCGTTGAAGGAGGAGGCTATGGCTACACCTTC.

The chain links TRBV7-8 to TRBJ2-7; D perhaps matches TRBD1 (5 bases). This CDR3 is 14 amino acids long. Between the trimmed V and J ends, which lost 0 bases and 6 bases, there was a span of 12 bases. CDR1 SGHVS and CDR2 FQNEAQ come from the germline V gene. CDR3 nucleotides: TGTGCCAGCAGCTTAGCCCCTGGACAAAGCGAGCAGTACTTC. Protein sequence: CASSLAPGQSEQYF.

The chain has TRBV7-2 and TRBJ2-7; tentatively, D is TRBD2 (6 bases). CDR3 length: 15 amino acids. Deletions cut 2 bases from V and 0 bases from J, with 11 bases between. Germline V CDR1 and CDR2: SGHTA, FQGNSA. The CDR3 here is CASSLRRGSSYEQYF. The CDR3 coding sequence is TGTGCCAGCAGCTTACGGCGGGGAAGCTCCTACGAGCAGTACTTC. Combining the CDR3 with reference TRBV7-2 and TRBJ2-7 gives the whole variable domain GAGVSQSPSNKVTEKGKDVELRCDPISGHTALYWYRQSLGQGLEFLIYFQGNSAPDKSGLPSDRFSAERTGGSVSTLTIQRTQQEDSAVYLCASSLRRGSSYEQYFGPGTRLTVT.

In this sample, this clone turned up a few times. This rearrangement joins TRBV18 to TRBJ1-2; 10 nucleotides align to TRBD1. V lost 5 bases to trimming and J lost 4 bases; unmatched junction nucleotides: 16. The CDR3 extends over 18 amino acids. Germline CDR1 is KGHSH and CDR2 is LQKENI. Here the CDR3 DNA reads TGTGCCAGCTCATCATGGAATGGACAGGGGGGAAAGGGCTATGGCTACACCTTC. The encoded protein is CASSSWNGQGGKGYGYTF.